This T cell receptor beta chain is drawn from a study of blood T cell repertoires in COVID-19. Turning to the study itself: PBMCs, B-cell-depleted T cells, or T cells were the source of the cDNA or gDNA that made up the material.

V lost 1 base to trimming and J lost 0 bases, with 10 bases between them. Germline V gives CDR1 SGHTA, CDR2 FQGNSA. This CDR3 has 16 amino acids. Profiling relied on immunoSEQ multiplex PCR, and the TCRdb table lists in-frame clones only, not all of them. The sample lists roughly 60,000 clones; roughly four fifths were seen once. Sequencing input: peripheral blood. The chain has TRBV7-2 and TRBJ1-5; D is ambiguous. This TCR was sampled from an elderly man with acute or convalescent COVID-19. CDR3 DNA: TGTGCCAGCAGCTTAGATCCGGTCTATAGCAATCAGCCCCAGCATTTT. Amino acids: CASSLDPVYSNQPQHF.